This T cell receptor (beta chain) was obtained from a study of T cell repertoires in cytomegalovirus infection. Overall study: Public signatures in TCR beta pointed to CMV infection and matching HLA type.

Whole-study results and caveats: Dominating the ex vivo response were TCR beta clonotypes that were CMV-specific and HLA-C-restricted. Cumulative frequency (of public TCR beta family members) identified carriers of CMV plus the relevant HLA.

In its sample, this clonotype was seen many times. Its antigen is unidentified. The V and J ends lost 6 bases and 7 bases, in that order; junction bases with no gene match: 6. Germline assignment: CDR1 MDHEN and CDR2 SYDVKM. The CDR3 spans 15 residues. TCRdb analysed the reads with MiXCR anew, one entry per CDR3 protein. Of more than 90,000 distinct CDR3 sequences in the sample, 10% were seen once. The receptor was isolated from a human donor in good health (CMV status not recorded). Some clones in this sample may be carry-over from other donors' samples. Source material: PBMCs, sequenced either directly or after in vitro stimulation (not recorded which). This chain connects TRBV28 to TRBJ1-6; TRBD1 aligns across 10 bases. The CDR3 nucleotides read TGTGCCAGCAGGACTCCGGGACAGGGGAATTCACCCCTCCACTTT. It encodes CASRTPGQGNSPLHF. The entire variable domain, with the rest obtained from reference TRBV28 and TRBJ1-6, is as follows: DVKVTQSSRYLVKRTGEKVFLECVQDMDHENMFWYRQDPGLGLRLIYFSYDVKMKEKGDIPEGYSVSREKKERFSLILESASTNQTSMYLCASRTPGQGNSPLHFGNGTRLTVT.